The 29 T cell receptor beta chains in this list originate from one sample, sequenced in a study of T cell responses to AZD1222 COVID-19 vaccine. Clones were read by immunoSEQ multiplex PCR, and TCRdb kept only the in-frame ones, dropping some. The sample yields roughly 120,000 clones, over 75% seen once. The sample was peripheral blood, taken on day 0 of MenACWY control vaccination. The receptor set was obtained from an adult in good health.

The rearrangement uses TRBV7-2 and TRBJ1-5, with D possibly being TRBD1 (6 bases). The CDR3 length is 15 residues. V was pared by 1 base and J by 6 bases, with 13 bases between. Germline V CDR1 and CDR2: SGHTA, FQGNSA. The CDR3 DNA follows: TGTGCCAGCAGCTTAGGACCGGGGGCAGGTCAGCCCCAGCATTTT. This gives the protein CASSLGPGAGQPQHF.

J is TRBJ1-3 and V is TRBV19; a possible D gene is TRBD1 (5 bases). The V and J ends lost 5 bases and 4 bases respectively, with 12 bases between them. Germline V gene lookup returns CDR1 LNHDA and CDR2 SQIVND (reference sequence). CDR3 length equals 14 residues. CDR3 nucleotides: TGTGCCAGTAGTCCGGGGGTGGCGGGAAACACCATATATTTT. Translated, it gives CASSPGVAGNTIYF.

V usage is TRBV4-1 and J usage is TRBJ2-7; 7 bases match TRBD1. The CDR3 is made up of 15 amino acids. CDR1 and CDR2 (germline): MGHRA, YSYEKL. The trim removed 4 bases at V and 3 bases at J, leaving 9 bases unmatched. The CDR3: CASSPGSTGSYEQYF. The CDR3 DNA is TGCGCCAGCAGCCCCGGATCGACAGGGAGCTACGAGCAGTACTTC.

This sequence joins TRBV18 and TRBJ1-2; D is unclear. This CDR3 comprises 17 residues. Deletions cut 2 bases from V and 4 bases from J, with 20 bases between. Germline V gene lookup returns CDR1 KGHSH and CDR2 LQKENI. This chain's CDR3 is CASSPISTQTQFYGYTF. CDR3 DNA: TGTGCCAGCTCACCAATCTCGACTCAGACCCAGTTCTATGGCTACACCTTC.

This chain links TRBV7-8 with TRBJ1-1, with D unclear. CDR3 length: 14 amino acids. Deletions cut 5 bases from V and 0 bases from J, with 10 bases between. Germline assignment: CDR1 SGHVS and CDR2 FQNEAQ. CDR3 nucleotides: TGTGCCAGCAGCCCCCGCTGGATGAACACTGAAGCTTTCTTT. Protein: CASSPRWMNTEAFF.

V is TRBV28 and J is TRBJ1-2; 9 nucleotides align to TRBD1. With 6 bases clipped from V and 2 bases from J, the junction kept 4 bases outside the gene matches. Germline V gene data show CDR1 as MDHEN and CDR2 as SYDVKM. CDR3 length: 14 amino acids. The CDR3 bases are TGTGCCAGCAGAACCACAGGGGGCAACTATGGCTACACCTTC. Translating gives CASRTTGGNYGYTF.

The V call is TRBV3-1 (or the pseudogene TRBV3-2), the J call TRBJ2-1; TRBD2 matches at 7 bases. Germline CDR1 reads LGHDT; CDR2 reads YNNKEL (reference sequence). V lost 1 base, J lost 4 bases, and 4 bases stayed unmatched. The CDR3 runs 15 residues. The CDR3 protein is CASSQVAGAYNEQFF. DNA of the CDR3: TGTGCCAGCAGCCAAGTCGCGGGAGCATACAATGAGCAGTTCTTC.

The rearrangement links TRBV28 to TRBJ1-5, with TRBD1 identical over 7 bases. Germline CDR1 reads MDHEN; CDR2 reads SYDVKM. V shed 5 bases, J shed 4 bases, and the junction held 11 bases outside the gene matches. The CDR3 extends over 16 amino acids. In DNA, the CDR3 is TGTGCCAGCAGTGGCACAGGGGTAGTAGGGAATCAGCCCCAGCATTTT. Translating gives CASSGTGVVGNQPQHF. Together with reference TRBV28 and TRBJ1-5, the CDR3 gives the full variable domain: DVKVTQSSRYLVKRTGEKVFLECVQDMDHENMFWYRQDPGLGLRLIYFSYDVKMKEKGDIPEGYSVSREKKERFSLILESASTNQTSMYLCASSGTGVVGNQPQHFGDGTRLSIL.

This chain connects TRBV28 to TRBJ1-2; maybe TRBD1 (6 bases). The V end was cut by 8 bases, the J end by 7 bases, with 20 bases between. The CDR3 loop spans 14 amino acids. Germline values: CDR1 MDHEN, CDR2 SYDVKM. The CDR3 spells CASDGDKLGFGYTF. The CDR3 DNA reads TGTGCCAGCGACGGGGACAAGTTAGGCTTTGGCTACACCTTC.

This sequence joins TRBV7-8 and TRBJ1-2; 11 bases fit TRBD1. V shed 3 bases and J 1 base; nucleotides not matched to a gene: 1. CDR1 and CDR2 (germline): SGHVS, FQNEAQ. The CDR3 spans 15 residues. This CDR3 reads CASSLGQGVNYGYTF. In DNA, the CDR3 is TGTGCCAGCAGCTTGGGACAGGGGGTTAACTATGGCTACACCTTC.

This chain joins TRBV28 and TRBJ2-7; TRBD1 aligns across 9 bases. This CDR3 comprises 16 residues. CDR1 and CDR2 (germline): MDHEN, SYDVKM. V shed 3 bases, J shed 0 bases, and the junction held 6 bases outside the gene matches. The CDR3 sequence is CASSLGTGTLSYEQYF. The CDR3 DNA follows: TGTGCCAGCAGTTTGGGGACAGGGACCCTCTCCTACGAGCAGTACTTC.

This rearrangement joins TRBV9 to TRBJ1-4; perhaps TRBD1 as D (5 bases). Germline V gene data show CDR1 as SGDLS and CDR2 as YYNGEE. Trimming took 4 bases from V and 1 from J, leaving 11 bases between them. This CDR3 has 15 residues. The CDR3 DNA reads TGTGCCAGCAGCCGCTGGGGGAGAACTAATGAAAAACTGTTTTTT. Amino acids: CASSRWGRTNEKLFF.

The J gene is TRBJ1-1, the V gene TRBV7-2; D not resolved. The ends were cut back, 3 bases at V and 4 bases at J, with 15 bases in the middle. There are 15 residues in the CDR3. Germline V gene data show CDR1 as SGHTA and CDR2 as FQGNSA. CDR3 protein: CASSLPGPAFTEAFF. CDR3 DNA sequence: TGTGCCAGCAGCTTGCCGGGCCCGGCGTTCACTGAAGCTTTCTTT.

This chain joins TRBV19 and TRBJ2-7, with 7 bases fitting TRBD1. CDR3 length equals 15 residues. Germline-derived CDR1 and CDR2 are LNHDA and SQIVND (reference sequence). The trim removed 3 bases at V and 0 bases at J, leaving 5 bases unmatched. The CDR3 nucleotides are TGTGCCAGTAGTATCCAAGGGGGCTACTCCTACGAGCAGTACTTC. This gives the protein CASSIQGGYSYEQYF.

The chain couples TRBV4-2 to TRBJ1-6; D might be TRBD1 (5 bases). Germline loops: CDR1 LGHNA, CDR2 YNFKEQ. The CDR3 consists of 16 residues. Trimming shortened V by 3 bases and J by 6 bases, and 15 bases separated the two germline ends. CDR3 nucleotides: TGTGCCAGCAGCCACCCCGACGCGGGGGTTAATTCACCCCTCCACTTT. This sequence encodes CASSHPDAGVNSPLHF.

This clone is a singleton in its sample. The chain is built from TRBV6-2 or TRBV6-3 and TRBJ2-5; 7 bases are shared with TRBD1. Germline loops: CDR1 MNHEY, CDR2 SVGEGT. The CDR3 has 14 residues. The V segment lost 6 bases and the J segment 3 bases; nucleotides outside the gene matches: 7. The CDR3, as DNA: TGTGCCAGCAGCCCCTTTGGACAGGAAGAGACCCAGTACTTC. Translation: CASSPFGQEETQYF.

CDR3 in DNA: TGTGCCAGCAGCTTCCGCCTAACAGATACGCAGTATTTT. It yields the protein CASSFRLTDTQYF. The rearrangement joins TRBV11-1 to TRBJ2-3, with D uncertain. This CDR3 spans 13 amino acids. The V gene's germline CDR1 is SGHAT and CDR2 FQDESV (reference sequence). V dropped 3 bases and J dropped 3 bases, with 7 bases sitting between them.

The gene calls are TRBV19 and TRBJ1-5; no definite D call. CDR3 length: 15 amino acids. Germline V gene sequence: CDR1 LNHDA, CDR2 SQIVND (reference sequence). Trimming took 7 bases from V and 0 from J, leaving 13 bases between them. The CDR3 loop reads CASNNGAYSNQPQHF. CDR3 coding DNA: TGTGCCAGTAACAACGGAGCCTATAGCAATCAGCCCCAGCATTTT.

The V call is TRBV27, the J call TRBJ2-7; TRBD1 agrees at 8 bases. V trimming: 4 bases; J trimming: 4 bases; junction bases outside the gene matches: 6. Germline values: CDR1 MNHEY, CDR2 SMNVEV (reference sequence). The CDR3 sequence is 14 residues long. Here the CDR3 reads CASSSEGQEYEQYF. DNA of the CDR3: TGTGCCAGCAGTTCGGAGGGACAGGAGTACGAGCAGTACTTC.

The V call is TRBV20-1, the J call TRBJ1-5; D is perhaps TRBD1 (6 bases). Germline CDR1 and CDR2: DFQATT and SNEGSKA (reference sequence). The CDR3 length is 14 residues. V shed 3 bases and J shed 9 bases, with 18 bases lying between them. For the CDR3, the DNA is TGCAGTGCTAGTGTGGACAGCGCTCATGGGCCCCAGCATTTT. Translating it yields CSASVDSAHGPQHF.

This clone was found once. The chain combines TRBV12-5 with TRBJ2-3; no reliable D call. Germline V gene sequence: CDR1 LGHNT, CDR2 FRNRAP. This CDR3 region has 14 residues. Deletions cut 1 base from V and 2 bases from J, with 7 bases between. CDR3 coding DNA: TGTGCTAGTGGTTTGGCAGGTTCCACAGATACGCAGTATTTT. Amino acid sequence: CASGLAGSTDTQYF.

The gene calls are TRBV28 and TRBJ1-2, with 7 nucleotides matching TRBD1. With 5 bases clipped from V and 4 bases from J, the junction kept 16 bases outside the gene matches. The CDR3 is 17 amino acids. Germline CDR1 and CDR2: MDHEN and SYDVKM. The CDR3 here is CASSEPSGRGGFYGYTF. CDR3 coding DNA: TGTGCCAGCAGTGAACCGAGTGGCAGGGGGGGCTTCTATGGCTACACCTTC.

The CDR3 DNA follows: TGTGCCAGCAGCCAAGCACAGTTAAGTGACTTCGATGAAAAACTGTTTTTT. Translation: CASSQAQLSDFDEKLFF. The rearrangement links TRBV3-1 (or the pseudogene TRBV3-2) to TRBJ1-4; no clear D. Between the trimmed V and J ends, which lost 1 base and 6 bases, there was a span of 18 bases. This CDR3 spans 17 amino acids. In germline, CDR1 is LGHDT, CDR2 YNNKEL (reference sequence).

The CDR3 reads CASSKVPYLGTGGLKIENNEQFF. CDR3 nucleotide sequence: TGTGCCAGCAGCAAAGTACCGTATTTGGGGACAGGGGGTTTAAAAATCGAAAACAATGAGCAGTTCTTC. The V and J genes are TRBV21-1 and TRBJ2-1; no DNA check was done on the table's D call, TRBD1. TRBV21-1 is labeled a pseudogene. The CDR3 totals 23 residues.

The chain uses TRBV5-4 and TRBJ2-1, with TRBD2 identical over 7 bases. This CDR3 contains 16 residues. Germline CDR1 reads SGHNT; CDR2 reads YYREEE (reference sequence). The V gene end was trimmed by 4 bases and the J gene end by 7 bases; junction bases not matched to a gene: 14. The chain's CDR3 is CASSPVAGPLGNEQFF. CDR3 nucleotides: TGTGCCAGCAGCCCCGTAGCGGGCCCTTTGGGGAATGAGCAGTTCTTC. The variable domain in full, with the rest retrieved from reference TRBV5-4 and TRBJ2-1, is ETGVTQSPTHLIKTRGQQVTLRCSSQSGHNTVSWYQQALGQGPQFIFQYYREEENGRGNFPPRFSGLQFPNYSSELNVNALELDDSALYLCASSPVAGPLGNEQFFGPGTRLTVL.

This clone was counted a single time. This chain connects TRBV24-1 to TRBJ2-1; a possible D gene is TRBD1 (6 bases). This CDR3 comprises 13 residues. Looked up from germline, CDR1 is KGHDR and CDR2 is SFDVKD. Trimming took off 5 bases at V and 8 bases at J, with 12 bases between the two ends. In nucleotides, the CDR3 is TGTGCCACCAGTGTTGGGACAATCCATGAGCAGTTCTTC. Translation gives CATSVGTIHEQFF.

This chain uses TRBV5-4 with TRBJ2-4; D perhaps matches TRBD2 (5 bases). The germline V gene has CDR1 SGHNT and CDR2 YYREEE (reference sequence). The CDR3 sequence is 14 residues long. The V gene lost 4 bases and the J gene lost 9 bases, with 17 bases spanning the gap. CDR3 coding DNA: TGTGCCAGCAGCCTCCCCGACGGGGTCGGCATTCAGTACTTC. It translates to CASSLPDGVGIQYF. Full variable domain (rest looked up from reference TRBV5-4 and TRBJ2-4): ETGVTQSPTHLIKTRGQQVTLRCSSQSGHNTVSWYQQALGQGPQFIFQYYREEENGRGNFPPRFSGLQFPNYSSELNVNALELDDSALYLCASSLPDGVGIQYFGAGTRLSVL.

This clone was detected once. The genes are TRBV19 and TRBJ2-5; the D is unclear. Trimming cost V 4 bases and J 0 bases, with 9 bases left between them. The CDR3 is 14 amino acids. CDR1 and CDR2 (germline): LNHDA, SQIVND (reference sequence). As DNA, the CDR3 is TGTGCCAGTAGTACACAGTCGTACCAAGAGACCCAGTACTTC. Protein sequence: CASSTQSYQETQYF.

In DNA, the CDR3 is TGTGCCAGCACCGGAGGGCAGGTCTACAATGAGCAGTTCTTC. Its protein is CASTGGQVYNEQFF. This chain connects TRBV6-4 to TRBJ2-1; a possible D gene is TRBD2 (6 bases). The V and J ends lost 7 bases and 3 bases respectively, with 13 bases between them. Germline CDR1 and CDR2: MRHNA and SNTAGT. This CDR3 has 14 residues.